This T cell receptor (beta chain) appears in the sequencing data of a study of blood T cell repertoires in COVID-19. Study details: PBMCs, B-cell-depleted T cells, or T cells were the source of the cDNA or gDNA that made up the material.

In this sample, this clone turned up a few times. Followed longitudinally, the Seattle patients had been enrolled during active infection. CDR1 is KGHDR, CDR2 SFDVKD, per germline. Trimming left V 7 bases short and J 5 bases short, with 11 bases between. CDR3 size: 13 residues. Source study methods: Scientists estimated how many nucleated cells there were by amplifying reference gene primers. Measured with immunoSEQ multiplex PCR; TCRdb has only the in-frame clones, and not every one. V and J calls and clone size are copied from that table; D and trimming were computed from the DNA. The repertoire consists of roughly 62,000 clones, with 80% to 85% occurring once and the leading ten covering about 9.1%.

Input material: peripheral blood. The rearrangement joins TRBV24-1 to TRBJ1-5; possible D gene TRBD1, 5 bases. The sequence came from an elderly man with COVID-19, enrolled during active disease. The DNA for the CDR3 is TGTGCCACCAGGGGGGGGGAACATCAGCCCCAGCATTTT. Translated: CATRGGEHQPQHF.